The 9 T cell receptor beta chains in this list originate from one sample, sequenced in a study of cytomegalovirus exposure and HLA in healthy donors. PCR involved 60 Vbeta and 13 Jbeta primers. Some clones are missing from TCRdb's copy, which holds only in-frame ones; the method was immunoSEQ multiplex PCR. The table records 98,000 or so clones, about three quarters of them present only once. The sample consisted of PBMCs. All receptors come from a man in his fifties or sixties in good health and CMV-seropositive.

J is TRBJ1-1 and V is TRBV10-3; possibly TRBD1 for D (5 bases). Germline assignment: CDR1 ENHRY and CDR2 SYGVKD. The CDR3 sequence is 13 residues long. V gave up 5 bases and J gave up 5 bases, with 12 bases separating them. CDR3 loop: CAISSAGWTEAFF. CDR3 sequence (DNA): TGTGCCATCAGTTCGGCAGGGTGGACTGAAGCTTTCTTT.

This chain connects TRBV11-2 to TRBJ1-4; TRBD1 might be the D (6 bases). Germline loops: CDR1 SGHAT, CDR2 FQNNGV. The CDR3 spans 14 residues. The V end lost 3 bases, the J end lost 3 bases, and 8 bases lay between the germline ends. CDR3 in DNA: TGTGCCAGCAGCTTTTGGACAGCTAATGAAAAACTGTTTTTT. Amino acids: CASSFWTANEKLFF. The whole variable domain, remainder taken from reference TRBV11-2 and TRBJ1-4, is EAGVAQSPRYKIIEKRQSVAFWCNPISGHATLYWYQQILGQGPKLLIQFQNNGVVDDSQLPKDRFSAERLKGVDSTLKIQPAKLEDSAVYLCASSFWTANEKLFFGSGTQLSVL.

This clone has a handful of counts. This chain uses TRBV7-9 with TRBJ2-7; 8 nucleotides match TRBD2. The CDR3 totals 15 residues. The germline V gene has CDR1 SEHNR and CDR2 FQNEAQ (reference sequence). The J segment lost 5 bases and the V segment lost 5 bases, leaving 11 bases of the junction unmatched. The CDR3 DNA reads TGTGCCAGCAGCCCTGGCCTAGCGGGTTCCCACGAGCAGTACTTC. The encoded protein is CASSPGLAGSHEQYF.

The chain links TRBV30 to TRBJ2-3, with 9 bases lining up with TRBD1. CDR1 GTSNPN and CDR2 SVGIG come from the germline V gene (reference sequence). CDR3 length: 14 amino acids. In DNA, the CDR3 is TGTGCTTTCACCGGGACAGGGATTTCAGATACGCAGTATTTT. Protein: CAFTGTGISDTQYF. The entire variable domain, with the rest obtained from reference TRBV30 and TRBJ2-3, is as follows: SQTIHQWPATLVQPVGSPLSLECTVEGTSNPNLYWYRQAAGRGLQLLFYSVGIGQISSEVPQNLSASRPQDRQFILSSKKLLLSDSGFYLCAFTGTGISDTQYFGPGTRLTVL.

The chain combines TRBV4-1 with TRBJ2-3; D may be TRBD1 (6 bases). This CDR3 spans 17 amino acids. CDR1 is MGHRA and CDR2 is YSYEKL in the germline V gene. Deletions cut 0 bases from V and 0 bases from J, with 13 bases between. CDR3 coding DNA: TGCGCCAGCAGCCAAGACGGCACAGGGTCTAGCACAGATACGCAGTATTTT. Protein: CASSQDGTGSSTDTQYF.

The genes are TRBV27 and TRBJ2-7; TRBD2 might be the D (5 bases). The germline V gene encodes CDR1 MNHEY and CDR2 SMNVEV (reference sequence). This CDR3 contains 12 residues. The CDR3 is CPPGLLSREQYF. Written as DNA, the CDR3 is TGTCCCCCCGGACTCCTAAGCCGCGAGCAGTACTTC.

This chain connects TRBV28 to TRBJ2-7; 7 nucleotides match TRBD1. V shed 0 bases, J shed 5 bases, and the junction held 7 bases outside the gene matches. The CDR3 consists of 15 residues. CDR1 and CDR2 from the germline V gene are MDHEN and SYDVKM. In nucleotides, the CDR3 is TGTGCCAGCAGTTTATGGAACGACAGGGACCACGAGCAGTACTTC. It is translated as CASSLWNDRDHEQYF. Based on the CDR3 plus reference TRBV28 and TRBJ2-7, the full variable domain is DVKVTQSSRYLVKRTGEKVFLECVQDMDHENMFWYRQDPGLGLRLIYFSYDVKMKEKGDIPEGYSVSREKKERFSLILESASTNQTSMYLCASSLWNDRDHEQYFGPGTRLTVT.

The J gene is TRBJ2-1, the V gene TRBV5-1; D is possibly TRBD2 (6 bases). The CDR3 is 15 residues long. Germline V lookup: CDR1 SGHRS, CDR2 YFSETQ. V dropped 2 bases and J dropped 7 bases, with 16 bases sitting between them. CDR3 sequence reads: CASSFGYGGGNEQFF. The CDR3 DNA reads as TGCGCCAGCAGCTTCGGTTACGGGGGAGGTAATGAGCAGTTCTTC.

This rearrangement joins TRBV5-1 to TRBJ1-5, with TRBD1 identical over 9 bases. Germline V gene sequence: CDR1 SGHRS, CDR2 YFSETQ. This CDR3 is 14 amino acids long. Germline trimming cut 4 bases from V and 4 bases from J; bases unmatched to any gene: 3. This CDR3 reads CASSGGQGNQPQHF. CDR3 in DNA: TGCGCCAGCAGCGGAGGACAGGGGAATCAGCCCCAGCATTTT.